The present entry profiles one TCR beta chain with its context. What it binds is unknown. The entry originates in a study of radiotherapy plus CTLA-4 blockade in lung cancer. Whole-study results and caveats: Once radiotherapy plus ipilimumab had been given, TCR clones derived from tumor expanded in blood.

V was pared by 3 bases and J by 6 bases, with 21 bases between. Germline V gene lookup returns CDR1 LNHDA and CDR2 SQIVND (reference sequence). This CDR3 is built from 17 residues. The method was immunoSEQ multiplex PCR; TCRdb's version includes in-frame clones alone and lacks a portion of them. The data contain some 18,000 clones, around 88% of them singletons. Chemo-refractory metastatic non-small-cell lung cancer patients were treated with focal radiation plus CTLA-4 blockade with ipilimumab. The V gene is TRBV19, the J gene TRBJ2-1; weak D call: TRBD1 (6 bases). This TCR derives from a human donor with non-small cell lung cancer whose response to radiotherapy plus ipilimumab could not be evaluated. The sample consisted of peripheral blood, taken from a patient treated with radiotherapy plus ipilimumab. The CDR3 DNA reads as TGTGCCAGTAGTATCCAGGGGCTGTACCCCCAGGCCAATGAGCAGTTCTTC. It codes for CASSIQGLYPQANEQFF.